This TCR beta chain was sequenced for a study of blood T cell repertoires in COVID-19. The CDR3 sequence is 14 residues long. V was trimmed by 5 bases and J by 6 bases, leaving 14 bases between them. Germline V gene data show CDR1 as SGHVS and CDR2 as FQNEAQ. Repertoires were generated with immunoSEQ multiplex PCR, while TCRdb's copy carries only in-frame clones and drops some. The table includes about 240,000 clones, approximately 86% detected once. The origin of this receptor is a woman aged 40 to 55 with acute COVID-19. Sequenced input: PBMCs or T cells enriched from blood (not recorded which). The chain has TRBV7-8 and TRBJ1-5; D is uncertain. The CDR3 spells CASSPKNSGQPQHF. CDR3 sequence (DNA): TGTGCCAGCAGCCCTAAAAATTCGGGTCAGCCCCAGCATTTT.